The present entry profiles one T cell receptor (beta chain) with its context. The data were taken from a study of blood T cell repertoires in COVID-19. In the study overall: The samples span acute and convalescent COVID-19 from the United States, Italy and Spain. T cells, B-cell-depleted T cells, or PBMCs provided the cDNA or gDNA that served as material.

Original data processing: How many nucleated cells were present was estimated from reference gene primer amplification. Repertoires were generated with immunoSEQ multiplex PCR, while TCRdb's copy carries only in-frame clones and drops some. For V, J and clone size, that table is used; D and trimming come from the DNA. Of some 79,000 clones listed, around nine tenths are singletons. Germline V gene sequence: CDR1 SGHRS, CDR2 YFSETQ. The CDR3 extends over 16 amino acids. V dropped 4 bases and J dropped 11 bases, with 25 bases sitting between them. J is TRBJ1-5 and V is TRBV5-1; a possible D gene is TRBD1 (5 bases). The sample was peripheral blood. This clonotype originated in a man aged 65 to 85 with active or convalescent COVID-19. This CDR3 reads CASSITGTERTGAQHF. In nucleotides, the CDR3 is TGCGCCAGCAGCATAACCGGGACGGAGAGGACGGGGGCCCAGCATTTT.